What follows are 9 T cell receptor beta chains derived from one specimen sequenced in a study of shared clonotypes between healthy human individuals. Assay: immunoSEQ multiplex PCR; the TCRdb copy retains only in-frame clones and omits some. The sample has about 2 million clones; about 95% are singletons. As defined, naive CD8 cells were CD45RO-negative and positively selected for CCR7, with terminally differentiated effector memory CD45RA+ cells excluded. Sequencing was carried out using naive CD8+ T cells sorted from blood. The receptors shown here come from a man aged 18 to 30 in good health.

The chain couples TRBV27 to TRBJ2-7; D ambiguous. The CDR3 runs 13 residues. Per germline, CDR1 MNHEY and CDR2 SMNVEV (reference sequence). V dropped 3 bases and J dropped 3 bases, with 9 bases sitting between them. CDR3 bases: TGTGCCAGCAGTTTGGGTATTAACTACGAGCAGTACTTC. Translating gives CASSLGINYEQYF.

The CDR3 region is CASSVKKTQQGHEQYF. For the CDR3, the DNA is TGTGCCAGCAGTGTCAAGAAGACCCAACAGGGCCACGAGCAGTACTTC. This chain links TRBV6-1 with TRBJ2-7, with D possibly being TRBD1 (6 bases). This CDR3 is built from 16 residues. V lost 4 bases to trimming and J lost 5 bases, with 21 bases between them. Looked up from germline, CDR1 is MNHNS and CDR2 is SASEGT.

The chain employs TRBV13 and TRBJ2-5, with 8 positions matching TRBD1. The CDR3 loop spans 13 amino acids. The trim removed 5 bases at V and 4 bases at J, leaving 3 bases unmatched. The germline V gene has CDR1 PRHDT and CDR2 FYEKMQ (reference sequence). CDR3 amino acids: CASSVTGVETQYF. As DNA, the CDR3 is TGTGCCAGCAGCGTGACAGGGGTAGAGACCCAGTACTTC.

The V gene is TRBV6-1, the J gene TRBJ2-7; 9 positions agree with TRBD2. The CDR3 is made up of 14 amino acids. V was pared by 6 bases and J by 4 bases, with 7 bases of the junction left unmatched. Germline assignment: CDR1 MNHNS and CDR2 SASEGT. CDR3 bases: TGTGCCAGCAGCGAGGGACTAGCAGTTTACGAGCAGTACTTC. Encoded protein: CASSEGLAVYEQYF.

The gene calls are TRBV15 and TRBJ2-5; maybe TRBD1 (6 bases). The CDR3 extends over 18 amino acids. V was trimmed by 0 bases and J by 1 base, leaving 18 bases between them. Per germline, CDR1 LNHNV and CDR2 YYDKDF (reference sequence). CDR3 protein: CATSRDDEQGPSQETQYF. The CDR3 DNA reads as TGTGCCACCAGCAGAGACGACGAACAGGGACCGTCCCAAGAGACCCAGTACTTC.

V and J are TRBV19 and TRBJ1-6, with unresolved D. The CDR3 has 14 amino acids. The ends were cut back, 8 bases at V and 6 bases at J, with 14 bases in the middle. CDR1 is LNHDA and CDR2 is SQIVND in the germline V gene (reference sequence). CDR3 amino acids: CASRKEGGNSPLHF. CDR3 DNA sequence: TGTGCCAGTCGAAAGGAAGGCGGTAATTCACCCCTCCACTTT. Drawing the rest from reference TRBV19 and TRBJ1-6, the complete variable domain is DGGITQSPKYLFRKEGQNVTLSCEQNLNHDAMYWYRQDPGQGLRLIYYSQIVNDFQKGDIAEGYSVSREKKESFPLTVTSAQKNPTAFYLCASRKEGGNSPLHFGNGTRLTVT.

The rearrangement links TRBV6-1 to TRBJ1-1; D gene unclear. CDR1 and CDR2 (germline): MNHNS, SASEGT. CDR3 length equals 12 residues. Trimming cost V 2 bases and J 8 bases, with 9 bases left between them. DNA of the CDR3: TGTGCCAGCAGTGAAAGAGTGGTGGAAGCTTTCTTT. This encodes CASSERVVEAFF.

The genes are TRBV10-3 and TRBJ1-1; D remains unclear. The CDR3 loop spans 13 amino acids. Germline loops: CDR1 ENHRY, CDR2 SYGVKD. Trimming pared 8 bases from V and 1 base from J, leaving 11 bases between. The chain's CDR3 is CAIRTLTNTEAFF. The CDR3 nucleotides read TGTGCCATCCGAACGTTAACGAACACTGAAGCTTTCTTT.

This chain uses TRBV19 with TRBJ1-5; the match to TRBD1 covers 7 bases. The ends lost 0 bases at V and 0 bases at J; junction bases unmatched: 8. Germline CDR1 and CDR2: LNHDA and SQIVND (reference sequence). This CDR3 comprises 18 residues. CDR3 in amino acids: CASSIDRQGPLSNQPQHF. CDR3 nucleotide sequence: TGTGCCAGTAGTATAGATCGACAGGGCCCCCTTAGCAATCAGCCCCAGCATTTT.